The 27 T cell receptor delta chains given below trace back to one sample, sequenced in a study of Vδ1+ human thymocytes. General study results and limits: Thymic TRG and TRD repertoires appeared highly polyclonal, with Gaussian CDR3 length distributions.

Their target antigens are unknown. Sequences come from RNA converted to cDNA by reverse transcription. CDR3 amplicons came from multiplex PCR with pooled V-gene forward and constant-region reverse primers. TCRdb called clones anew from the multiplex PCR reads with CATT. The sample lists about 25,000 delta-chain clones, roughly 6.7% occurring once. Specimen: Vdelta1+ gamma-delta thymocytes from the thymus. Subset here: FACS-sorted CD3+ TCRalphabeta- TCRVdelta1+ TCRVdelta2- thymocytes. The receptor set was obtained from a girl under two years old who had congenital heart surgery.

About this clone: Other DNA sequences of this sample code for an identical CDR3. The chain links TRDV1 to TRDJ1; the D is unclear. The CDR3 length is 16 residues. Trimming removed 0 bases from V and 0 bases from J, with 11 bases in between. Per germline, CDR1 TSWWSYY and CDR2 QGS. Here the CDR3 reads CALGELTLLYTDKLIF. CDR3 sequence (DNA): TGTGCTCTTGGGGAACTTACTCTGCTCTACACCGATAAACTCATCTTT.

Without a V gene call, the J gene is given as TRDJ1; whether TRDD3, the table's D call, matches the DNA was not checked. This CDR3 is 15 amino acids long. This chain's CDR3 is CALGTPHAGGKGLIF. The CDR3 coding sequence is TGTGCTCTTGGGACCCCCCATGCTGGGGGAAAGGGGCTCATCTTT.

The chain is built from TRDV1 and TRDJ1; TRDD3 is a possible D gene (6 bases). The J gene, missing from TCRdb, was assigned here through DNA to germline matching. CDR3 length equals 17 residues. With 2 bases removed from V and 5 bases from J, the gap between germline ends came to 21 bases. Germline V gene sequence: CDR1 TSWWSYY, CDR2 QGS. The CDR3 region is CALGEVETTITGDKLIF. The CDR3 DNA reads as TGTGCTCTTGGGGAAGTCGAGACTACGATCACTGGGGATAAACTCATCTTT.

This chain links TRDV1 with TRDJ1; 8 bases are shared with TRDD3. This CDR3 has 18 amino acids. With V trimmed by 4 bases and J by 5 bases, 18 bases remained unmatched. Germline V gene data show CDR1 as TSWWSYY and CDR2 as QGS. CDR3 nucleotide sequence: TGTGCTCTTGGGGGATTTTCCTGCCTTACTGGGGGTCAAGATAAACTCATCTTT. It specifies CALGGFSCLTGGQDKLIF.

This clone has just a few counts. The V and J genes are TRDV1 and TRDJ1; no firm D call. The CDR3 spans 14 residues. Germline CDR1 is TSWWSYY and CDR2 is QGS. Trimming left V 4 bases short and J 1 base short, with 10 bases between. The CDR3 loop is CALGVHGCTDKLIF. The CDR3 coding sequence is TGTGCTCTTGGGGTCCACGGATGCACCGATAAACTCATCTTT.

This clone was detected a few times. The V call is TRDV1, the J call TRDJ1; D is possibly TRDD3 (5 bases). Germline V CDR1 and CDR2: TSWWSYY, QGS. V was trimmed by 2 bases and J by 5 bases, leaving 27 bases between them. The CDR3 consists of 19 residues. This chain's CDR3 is CALGEAPKRGGEASDKLIF. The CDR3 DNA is TGTGCTCTTGGGGAAGCCCCGAAGAGGGGGGGCGAAGCGTCTGATAAACTCATCTTT.

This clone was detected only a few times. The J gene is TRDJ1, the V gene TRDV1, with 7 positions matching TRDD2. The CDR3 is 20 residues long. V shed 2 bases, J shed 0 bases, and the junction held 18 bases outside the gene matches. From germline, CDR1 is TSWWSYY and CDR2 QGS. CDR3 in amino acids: CALGETPSCDDAPYTDKLIF. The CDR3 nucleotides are TGTGCTCTTGGGGAAACACCTTCCTGCGACGATGCTCCGTACACCGATAAACTCATCTTT.

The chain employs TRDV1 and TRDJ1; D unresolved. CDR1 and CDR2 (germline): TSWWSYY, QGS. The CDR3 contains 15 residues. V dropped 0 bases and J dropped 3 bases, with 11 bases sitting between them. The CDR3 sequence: CALGELNRIADKLIF. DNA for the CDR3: TGTGCTCTTGGGGAACTTAACCGTATCGCCGATAAACTCATCTTT.

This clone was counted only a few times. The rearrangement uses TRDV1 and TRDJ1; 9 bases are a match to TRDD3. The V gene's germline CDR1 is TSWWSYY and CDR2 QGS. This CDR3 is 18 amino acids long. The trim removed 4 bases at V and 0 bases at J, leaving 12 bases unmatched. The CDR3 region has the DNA TGTGCTCTTGGGGTCCCTCATACTGGGGGACCGTACACCGATAAACTCATCTTT. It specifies CALGVPHTGGPYTDKLIF.

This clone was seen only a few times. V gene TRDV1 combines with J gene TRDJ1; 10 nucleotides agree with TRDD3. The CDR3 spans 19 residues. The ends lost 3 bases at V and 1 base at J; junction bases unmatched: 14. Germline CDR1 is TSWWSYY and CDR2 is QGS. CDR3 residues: CALGESHSLGDTSTDKLIF. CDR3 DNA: TGTGCTCTTGGGGAGTCACATTCCTTGGGGGATACTAGCACCGATAAACTCATCTTT.

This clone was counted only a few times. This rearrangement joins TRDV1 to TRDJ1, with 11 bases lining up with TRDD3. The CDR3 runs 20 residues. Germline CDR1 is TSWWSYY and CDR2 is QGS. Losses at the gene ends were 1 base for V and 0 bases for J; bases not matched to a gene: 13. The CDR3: CALGEQTGLGDTKYTDKLIF. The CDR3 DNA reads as TGTGCTCTTGGGGAACAAACCGGTTTGGGGGATACGAAGTACACCGATAAACTCATCTTT.

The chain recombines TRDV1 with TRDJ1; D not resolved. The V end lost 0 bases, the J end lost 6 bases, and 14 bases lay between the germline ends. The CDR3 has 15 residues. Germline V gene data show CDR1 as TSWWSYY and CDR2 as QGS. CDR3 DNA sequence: TGTGCTCTTGGGGAACTAACGTGTGGATCCCATAAACTCATCTTT. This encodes CALGELTCGSHKLIF.

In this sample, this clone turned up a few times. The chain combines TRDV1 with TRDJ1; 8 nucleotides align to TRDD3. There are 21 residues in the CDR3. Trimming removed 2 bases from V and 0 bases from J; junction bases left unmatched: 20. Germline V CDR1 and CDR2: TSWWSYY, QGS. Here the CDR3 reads CALGERRASYTALGDTDKLIF. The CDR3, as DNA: TGTGCTCTTGGGGAAAGAAGAGCATCCTACACTGCACTGGGGGACACCGATAAACTCATCTTT.

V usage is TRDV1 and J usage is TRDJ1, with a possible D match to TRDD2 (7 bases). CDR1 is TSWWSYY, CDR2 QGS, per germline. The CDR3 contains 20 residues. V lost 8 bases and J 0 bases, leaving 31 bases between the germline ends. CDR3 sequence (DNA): TGTGCTCTTCGCGCAGTAGAATTCCTACCGGCTGGGGACTACACCGATAAACTCATCTTT. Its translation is CALRAVEFLPAGDYTDKLIF.

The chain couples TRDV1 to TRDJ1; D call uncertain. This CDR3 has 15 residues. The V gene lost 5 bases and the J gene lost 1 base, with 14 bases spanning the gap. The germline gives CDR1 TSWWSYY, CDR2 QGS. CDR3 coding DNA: TGTGCTCTTGGGCCTCCCGGAGGGAGCACCGATAAACTCATCTTT. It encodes CALGPPGGSTDKLIF.

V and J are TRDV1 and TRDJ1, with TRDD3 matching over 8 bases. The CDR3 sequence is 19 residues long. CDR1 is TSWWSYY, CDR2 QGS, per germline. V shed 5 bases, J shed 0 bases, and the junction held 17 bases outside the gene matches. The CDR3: CALGIRLYSGGSYTDKLIF. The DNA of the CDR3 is TGTGCTCTTGGGATCCGACTTTACAGTGGGGGATCGTACACCGATAAACTCATCTTT.

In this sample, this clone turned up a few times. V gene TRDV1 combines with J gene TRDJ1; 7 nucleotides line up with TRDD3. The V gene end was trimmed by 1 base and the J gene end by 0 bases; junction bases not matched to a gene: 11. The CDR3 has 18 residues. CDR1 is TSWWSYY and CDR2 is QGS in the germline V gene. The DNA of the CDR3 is TGTGCTCTTGGGGAACATTATCGCCTTACTGGGGACACCGATAAACTCATCTTT. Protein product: CALGEHYRLTGDTDKLIF.

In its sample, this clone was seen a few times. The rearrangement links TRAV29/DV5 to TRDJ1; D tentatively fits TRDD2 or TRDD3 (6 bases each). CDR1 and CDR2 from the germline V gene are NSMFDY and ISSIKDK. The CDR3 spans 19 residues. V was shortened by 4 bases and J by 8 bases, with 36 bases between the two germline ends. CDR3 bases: TGTGCAGCAGAGTTAAGGCCTTCCCCTACCCATGCTGGGGATTTGAAACTCATCTTT. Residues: CAAELRPSPTHAGDLKLIF.

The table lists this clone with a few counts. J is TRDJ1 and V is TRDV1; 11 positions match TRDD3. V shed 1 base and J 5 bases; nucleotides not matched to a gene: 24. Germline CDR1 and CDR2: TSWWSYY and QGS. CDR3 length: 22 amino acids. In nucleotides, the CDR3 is TGTGCTCTTGGGGAACGATCCTATGGCCCCCCGATACTGGGGGATAGGAAAGATAAACTCATCTTT. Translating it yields CALGERSYGPPILGDRKDKLIF.

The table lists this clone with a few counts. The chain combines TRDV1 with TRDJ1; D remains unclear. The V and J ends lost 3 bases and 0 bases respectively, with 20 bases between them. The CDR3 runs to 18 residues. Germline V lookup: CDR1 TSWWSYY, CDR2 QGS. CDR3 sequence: CALGEGPPPPEDTDKLIF. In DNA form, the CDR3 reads TGTGCTCTTGGGGAGGGTCCGCCCCCCCCCGAGGACACCGATAAACTCATCTTT.

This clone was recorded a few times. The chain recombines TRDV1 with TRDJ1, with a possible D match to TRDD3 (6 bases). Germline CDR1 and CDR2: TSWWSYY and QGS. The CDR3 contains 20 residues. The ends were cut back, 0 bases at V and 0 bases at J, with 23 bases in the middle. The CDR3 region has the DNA TGTGCTCTTGGGGAACTATCTCCACGGCCGTTCTTGGGGGACACCGATAAACTCATCTTT. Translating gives CALGELSPRPFLGDTDKLIF.

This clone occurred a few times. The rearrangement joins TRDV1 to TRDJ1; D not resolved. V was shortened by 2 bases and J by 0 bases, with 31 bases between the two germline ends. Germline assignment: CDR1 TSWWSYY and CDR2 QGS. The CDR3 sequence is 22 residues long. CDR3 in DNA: TGTGCTCTTGGGGAAAGTTGTACTCGTGAATACTCGTCGTCGAGTCACACCGATAAACTCATCTTT. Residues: CALGESCTREYSSSSHTDKLIF.

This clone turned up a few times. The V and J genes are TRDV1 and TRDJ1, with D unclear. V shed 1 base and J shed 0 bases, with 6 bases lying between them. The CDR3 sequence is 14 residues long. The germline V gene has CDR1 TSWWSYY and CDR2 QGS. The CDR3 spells CALGEQSYTDKLIF. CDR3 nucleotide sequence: TGTGCTCTTGGGGAACAGTCGTACACCGATAAACTCATCTTT.

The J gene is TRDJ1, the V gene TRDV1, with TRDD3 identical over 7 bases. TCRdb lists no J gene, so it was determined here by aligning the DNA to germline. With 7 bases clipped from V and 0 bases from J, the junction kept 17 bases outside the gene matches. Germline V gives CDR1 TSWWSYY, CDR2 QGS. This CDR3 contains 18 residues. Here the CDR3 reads CALVFPLGGIPYTDKLIF. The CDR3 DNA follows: TGTGCTCTTGTATTCCCCCTGGGTGGGATACCGTACACCGATAAACTCATCTTT.

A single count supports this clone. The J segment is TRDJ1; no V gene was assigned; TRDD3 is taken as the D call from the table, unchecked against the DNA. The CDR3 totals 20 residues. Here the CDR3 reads CALGEAFLLGDPGGTDKLIF. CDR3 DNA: TGTGCTCTTGGGGAGGCCTTCCTTCTGGGGGACCCCGGGGGCACCGATAAACTCATCTTT.

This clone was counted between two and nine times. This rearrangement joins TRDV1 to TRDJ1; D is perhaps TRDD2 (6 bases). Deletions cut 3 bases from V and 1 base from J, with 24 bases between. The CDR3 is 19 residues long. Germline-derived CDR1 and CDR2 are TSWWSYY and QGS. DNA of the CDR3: TGTGCTCTTGGGGAGATCTCTTCCTCCCACCCACACAGCACCGATAAACTCATCTTT. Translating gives CALGEISSSHPHSTDKLIF.

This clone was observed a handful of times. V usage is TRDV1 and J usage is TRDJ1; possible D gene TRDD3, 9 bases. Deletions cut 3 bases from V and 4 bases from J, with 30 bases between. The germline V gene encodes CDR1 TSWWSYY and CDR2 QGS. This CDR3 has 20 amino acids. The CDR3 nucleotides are TGTGCTCTTGGGGATGGACCTCTTCCTACGTCTGGGGGATCTCTCGATAAACTCATCTTT. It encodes CALGDGPLPTSGGSLDKLIF.